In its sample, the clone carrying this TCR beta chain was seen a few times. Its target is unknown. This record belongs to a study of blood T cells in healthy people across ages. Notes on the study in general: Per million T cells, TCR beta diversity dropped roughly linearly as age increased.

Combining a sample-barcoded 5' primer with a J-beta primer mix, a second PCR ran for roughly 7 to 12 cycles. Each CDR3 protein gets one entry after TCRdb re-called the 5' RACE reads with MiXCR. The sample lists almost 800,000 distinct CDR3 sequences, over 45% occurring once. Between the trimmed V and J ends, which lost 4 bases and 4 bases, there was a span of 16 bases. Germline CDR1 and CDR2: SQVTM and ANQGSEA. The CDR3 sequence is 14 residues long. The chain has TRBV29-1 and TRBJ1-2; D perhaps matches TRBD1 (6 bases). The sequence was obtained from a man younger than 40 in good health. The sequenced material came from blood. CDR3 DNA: TGCAGCGTTGGTGGGCAGGGGCTTGGCTATGGCTACACCTTC. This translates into CSVGGQGLGYGYTF. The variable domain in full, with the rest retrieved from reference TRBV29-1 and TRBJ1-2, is SAVISQKPSRDICQRGTSLTIQCQVDSQVTMMFWYRQQPGQSLTLIATANQGSEATYESGFVIDKFPISRPNLTFSTLTVSNMSPEDSSIYLCSVGGQGLGYGYTFGSGTRLTVV.